The 30 T cell receptor beta chains below were found in one sample sequenced in a study of cytomegalovirus exposure and HLA in healthy donors. In the PCR, 60 Vbeta and 13 Jbeta primers were used. Data came from immunoSEQ multiplex PCR; TCRdb stores just in-frame clones and leaves some out. Here the sample spans approximately 250,000 clones, around 84% being singletons. Sequencing was performed on PBMCs. All receptors come from a girl aged 2-10 years in good health and CMV-seronegative.

The chain employs TRBV4-1 and TRBJ1-5, with D hard to call. Looked up from germline, CDR1 is MGHRA and CDR2 is YSYEKL. The CDR3 extends over 16 amino acids. Trimming removed 0 bases at V and 3 bases at J, with 12 bases between. The CDR3 DNA reads as TGCGCCAGCAGCCAAGATCTATCCAGACTCAATCAGCCCCAGCATTTT. Its translation is CASSQDLSRLNQPQHF.

CDR3 residues: CASSSANTGELFF. For the CDR3, the DNA is TGTGCCAGCAGTTCTGCGAACACCGGGGAGCTGTTTTTT. V is TRBV6-4 and J is TRBJ2-2, with unresolved D. CDR1 and CDR2 (germline): MRHNA, SNTAGT. V was shortened by 5 bases and J by 0 bases, with 4 bases between the two germline ends. CDR3 length equals 13 residues.

The chain combines TRBV4-2 with TRBJ2-3; 9 nucleotides agree with TRBD2. Per the germline V gene, CDR1 is LGHNA and CDR2 is YNFKEQ. This CDR3 is 18 amino acids long. Trimming cost V 0 bases and J 9 bases; bases outside gene matches: 16. The CDR3 bases are TGTGCCAGCAGCCAAGATTTAACGGCGCGGGGGGGCCTGGGGACGCAGTATTTT. Translating it yields CASSQDLTARGGLGTQYF.

The chain couples TRBV9 to TRBJ1-6; D might be TRBD1 (5 bases). Germline lookup yields CDR1 SGDLS and CDR2 YYNGEE. V was trimmed by 4 bases and J by 8 bases, leaving 10 bases between them. This CDR3 contains 13 residues. The CDR3 loop is CASSPLRDSPLHF. CDR3 nucleotide sequence: TGTGCCAGCAGCCCCCTCAGGGATTCACCCCTCCACTTT. Together with reference TRBV9 and TRBJ1-6, the CDR3 gives the full variable domain: DSGVTQTPKHLITATGQRVTLRCSPRSGDLSVYWYQQSLDQGLQFLIQYYNGEERAKGNILERFSAQQFPDLHSELNLSSLELGDSALYFCASSPLRDSPLHFGNGTRLTVT.

The chain employs TRBV11-2 and TRBJ1-2; D is possibly TRBD1 (6 bases). Trimming took off 3 bases at V and 4 bases at J, with 9 bases between the two ends. Germline V gives CDR1 SGHAT, CDR2 FQNNGV. The CDR3 length is 13 residues. The CDR3 loop is CASSFADSYGYTF. DNA for the CDR3: TGTGCCAGCAGCTTCGCGGACAGCTATGGCTACACCTTC.

This chain links TRBV2 with TRBJ1-5; 7 bases are a match to TRBD1. The ends lost 7 bases at V and 3 bases at J; junction bases unmatched: 6. Germline loops: CDR1 SNHLY, CDR2 FYNNEI. This CDR3 region has 14 residues. CDR3 residues: CASKTGSINQPQHF. The CDR3, as DNA: TGTGCCAGCAAGACAGGGTCTATCAATCAGCCCCAGCATTTT. Based on the CDR3 plus reference TRBV2 and TRBJ1-5, the full variable domain is EPEVTQTPSHQVTQMGQEVILRCVPISNHLYFYWYRQILGQKVEFLVSFYNNEISEKSEIFDDQFSVERPDGSNFTLKIRSTKLEDSAMYFCASKTGSINQPQHFGDGTRLSIL.

The chain links TRBV7-7 to TRBJ2-5, with TRBD1 as a possible D gene (6 bases). The CDR3 loop spans 16 amino acids. Trimming removed 0 bases at V and 4 bases at J, with 15 bases between. CDR1 is SSHAT, CDR2 FNYEAQ, per germline (reference sequence). The CDR3 loop is CASSLAPTGISETQYF. In DNA form, the CDR3 reads TGTGCCAGCAGCTTAGCCCCCACAGGGATCTCAGAGACCCAGTACTTC.

Points on this clone: The same CDR3 can be traced to other DNA sequences in this sample. The CDR3 DNA reads TGTGCCAGCAGCTTAGGGACAGGGGGCTATGGCTACACCTTC. Its protein product is CASSLGTGGYGYTF. The chain carries TRBV7-8 and TRBJ1-2; 10 bases agree with TRBD1. CDR3 length: 14 residues. Trimming cost V 1 base and J 4 bases; bases outside gene matches: 0. Germline lookup yields CDR1 SGHVS and CDR2 FQNEAQ.

The rearrangement links TRBV14 to TRBJ2-4; 7 bases align to TRBD1. V trimming: 6 bases; J trimming: 4 bases; junction bases outside the gene matches: 18. The CDR3 length is 18 residues. Germline lookup yields CDR1 SGHDN and CDR2 FVKESK. The CDR3 nucleotides read TGTGCCAGCAGACGCACTCAGGGTACGGACAGGTTGAAAAACATTCAGTACTTC. This translates into CASRRTQGTDRLKNIQYF.

This clone showed up just once. The chain carries TRBV7-8 and TRBJ2-5, with 9 bases aligning to TRBD1. The germline V gene has CDR1 SGHVS and CDR2 FQNEAQ. The CDR3 covers 16 residues. V dropped 5 bases and J dropped 3; count of bases not matched to a gene: 10. DNA of the CDR3: TGTGCCAGCAGCGCGCGGCCGGGACAGGGAGAAGAGACCCAGTACTTC. Encoded protein: CASSARPGQGEETQYF.

The chain links TRBV11-2 to TRBJ2-2, with TRBD2 identical over 7 bases. CDR1 is SGHAT, CDR2 FQNNGV, per germline. CDR3 length: 16 amino acids. The ends lost 4 bases at V and 4 bases at J; junction bases unmatched: 9. The CDR3 nucleotides read TGTGCCAGCAGCTCCTCGTGGGGGAGGGCCACCGGGGAGCTGTTTTTT. It specifies CASSSSWGRATGELFF.

CDR3 sequence (DNA): TGCAGCGTTGGGGGACTATCTAACTATGGCTACACCTTC. Protein sequence: CSVGGLSNYGYTF. The chain recombines TRBV29-1 with TRBJ1-2; D is perhaps TRBD1 (5 bases). Germline CDR1 SQVTM, CDR2 ANQGSEA. CDR3 length equals 13 residues. V shed 4 bases and J shed 0 bases, with 9 bases lying between them.

The chain joins TRBV6-5 to TRBJ2-1; D perhaps matches TRBD2 (6 bases). Trimming cost V 6 bases and J 1 base, with 13 bases left between them. Per germline, CDR1 MNHEY and CDR2 SVGAGI. There are 15 residues in the CDR3. As DNA, the CDR3 is TGTGCCAGCAGCCTTAGCGGAGGTTCCTACAATGAGCAGTTCTTC. Protein sequence: CASSLSGGSYNEQFF.

V and J are TRBV10-3 and TRBJ2-3; a weak D match, TRBD2 (5 bases). CDR1 is ENHRY, CDR2 SYGVKD, per germline. The ends were cut back, 3 bases at V and 2 bases at J, with 9 bases in the middle. The CDR3 contains 14 residues. As DNA, the CDR3 is TGTGCCATCAGTGAAGTGACTACCACAGATACGCAGTATTTT. Its protein is CAISEVTTTDTQYF.

As regards this clone: Distinct nucleotide sequences in the sample also encode this CDR3. The chain is built from TRBV11-2 and TRBJ1-1; 12 nucleotides line up with TRBD1. The V gene end was trimmed by 5 bases and the J gene end by 10 bases; junction bases not matched to a gene: 2. This CDR3 is 12 amino acids long. Germline V CDR1 and CDR2: SGHAT, FQNNGV. CDR3 bases: TGTGCCAGCAGCCTGGGACAGGGGGCAGCTTTCTTT. Encoded protein: CASSLGQGAAFF.

This clone was seen only once. The chain has TRBV7-6 and TRBJ1-6; a possible D gene is TRBD1 (5 bases). V gave up 0 bases and J gave up 10 bases, with 16 bases separating them. This CDR3 region has 16 residues. Germline V gene data show CDR1 as SGHVS and CDR2 as FNYEAQ. The CDR3 nucleotides are TGTGCCAGCAGCTTAGCGGACGGGGGTTTCGGATCACCCCTCCACTTT. This sequence encodes CASSLADGGFGSPLHF.

The rearrangement links TRBV9 to TRBJ2-7; 9 bases are a match to TRBD1. The CDR3 sequence is 14 residues long. After removal of 3 bases from V and 8 bases from J, the junction contained 9 bases not matched to a gene. Germline lookup yields CDR1 SGDLS and CDR2 YYNGEE. The CDR3 DNA sequence: TGTGCCAGCAGCGGGGGGACAGGGTTGGGCAAGCAGTACTTC. Its translation is CASSGGTGLGKQYF. The entire variable domain, with the rest obtained from reference TRBV9 and TRBJ2-7, is as follows: DSGVTQTPKHLITATGQRVTLRCSPRSGDLSVYWYQQSLDQGLQFLIQYYNGEERAKGNILERFSAQQFPDLHSELNLSSLELGDSALYFCASSGGTGLGKQYFGPGTRLTVT.

This clone was observed a few times. The gene calls are TRBV4-2 and TRBJ2-3; the match to TRBD2 covers 10 bases. Per germline, CDR1 LGHNA and CDR2 YNFKEQ. The CDR3 is 16 residues long. Losses at the gene ends were 0 bases for V and 3 bases for J; bases not matched to a gene: 3. The CDR3 nucleotides are TGTGCCAGCAGCCAAGACCCTAGCGGGGGAACAGATACGCAGTATTTT. It is translated as CASSQDPSGGTDTQYF.

The V gene is TRBV5-1, the J gene TRBJ2-7; 7 bases fit TRBD1. CDR1 SGHRS and CDR2 YFSETQ come from the germline V gene. The CDR3 has 14 amino acids. Trimming cost V 4 bases and J 5 bases; bases outside gene matches: 9. As DNA, the CDR3 is TGCGCCAGCAGCCCAGCGGACAGGTATAACGAGCAGTACTTC. This translates into CASSPADRYNEQYF. Supplemented by reference TRBV5-1 and TRBJ2-7, the full variable domain reads KAGVTQTPRYLIKTRGQQVTLSCSPISGHRSVSWYQQTPGQGLQFLFEYFSETQRNKGNFPGRFSGRQFSNSRSEMNVSTLELGDSALYLCASSPADRYNEQYFGPGTRLTVT.

The chain couples TRBV7-3 to TRBJ1-1; maybe TRBD1 (6 bases). This CDR3 comprises 15 residues. Germline V lookup: CDR1 SGHTA, CDR2 FQGTGA. V was clipped by 5 bases and J by 6 bases, with 19 bases between them. In nucleotides, the CDR3 is TGTGCCAGCAGCCCTAAGCAGGGGATGGTCCCTGAAGCTTTCTTT. This gives the protein CASSPKQGMVPEAFF.

The V and J genes are TRBV30 and TRBJ2-7; TRBD1 agrees at 10 bases. Trimming at V came to 0 bases and at J to 6 bases, leaving 11 bases not matched to a gene. CDR1 GTSNPN and CDR2 SVGIG come from the germline V gene (reference sequence). CDR3 length equals 16 residues. CDR3: CAWSVGWPGQGIEQYF. The CDR3 DNA follows: TGTGCCTGGAGTGTAGGATGGCCGGGACAGGGGATCGAGCAGTACTTC.

This sequence joins TRBV30 and TRBJ2-1, with D maybe TRBD2 (6 bases). The CDR3 spans 11 residues. The V end lost 5 bases, the J end lost 15 bases, and 17 bases lay between the germline ends. The V gene's germline CDR1 is GTSNPN and CDR2 SVGIG (reference sequence). Here the CDR3 reads CAWQGPRGLFF. CDR3 in DNA: TGTGCCTGGCAGGGACCGCGGGGCCTGTTCTTC. The variable domain in full, completed from reference TRBV30 and TRBJ2-1, reads SQTIHQWPATLVQPVGSPLSLECTVEGTSNPNLYWYRQAAGRGLQLLFYSVGIGQISSEVPQNLSASRPQDRQFILSSKKLLLSDSGFYLCAWQGPRGLFFGPGTRLTVL.

Note on this clone: Other nucleotide sequences in the sample specify the same CDR3. V and J are TRBV6-1 and TRBJ2-3, with D uncertain. The CDR3 extends over 14 amino acids. Germline assignment: CDR1 MNHNS and CDR2 SASEGT. Trimming left V 7 bases short and J 4 bases short, with 15 bases between. The chain's CDR3 is CASTETYRADTQYF. Written as DNA, the CDR3 is TGTGCCAGCACCGAAACTTACAGAGCAGATACGCAGTATTTT.

V usage is TRBV27 and J usage is TRBJ2-3; 12 bases agree with TRBD2. This CDR3 contains 14 residues. CDR1 is MNHEY, CDR2 SMNVEV, per germline (reference sequence). V was pared by 5 bases and J by 5 bases, with 2 bases of the junction left unmatched. Here the CDR3 reads CASSLAGGLDTQYF. CDR3 in DNA: TGTGCCAGCAGTCTAGCGGGGGGGTTAGATACGCAGTATTTT.

The genes are TRBV4-2 and TRBJ2-7; 7 positions match TRBD2. With V trimmed by 0 bases and J by 5 bases, 4 bases remained unmatched. In germline, CDR1 is LGHNA, CDR2 YNFKEQ. This CDR3 comprises 14 residues. The CDR3 loop reads CASSQERLAHEQYF. Here the CDR3 DNA reads TGTGCCAGCAGCCAAGAGAGACTAGCTCACGAGCAGTACTTC.

The sample holds a few counts of this clone. The rearrangement uses TRBV5-1 and TRBJ2-2, with 9 positions matching TRBD2. This CDR3 is built from 16 residues. The V gene end was trimmed by 1 base and the J gene end by 5 bases; junction bases not matched to a gene: 6. Germline CDR1 and CDR2: SGHRS and YFSETQ. The CDR3 protein is CASSLNTAGGTGELFF. The CDR3, as DNA: TGCGCCAGCAGCTTGAATACAGCGGGAGGTACCGGGGAGCTGTTTTTT.

This chain joins TRBV2 and TRBJ2-6; D is perhaps TRBD1 (5 bases). The V end was cut by 3 bases, the J end by 0 bases, with 15 bases between. The germline gives CDR1 SNHLY, CDR2 FYNNEI. The CDR3 extends over 18 amino acids. The CDR3 here is CASSDRGHPNSGANVLTF. Written as DNA, the CDR3 is TGTGCCAGCAGTGATAGAGGACACCCGAACTCTGGGGCCAACGTCCTGACTTTC.

This clone was found a few times. This sequence joins TRBV7-9 and TRBJ2-7; D perhaps matches TRBD2 (6 bases). Trimming removed 6 bases at V and 5 bases at J, with 14 bases between. This CDR3 spans 13 amino acids. Germline V CDR1 and CDR2: SEHNR, FQNEAQ (reference sequence). CDR3 amino acids: CASRGNGRNEQYF. CDR3 DNA: TGTGCCAGCAGGGGAAACGGGAGAAACGAGCAGTACTTC. The complete variable domain, with remaining parts taken from reference TRBV7-9 and TRBJ2-7, reads DTGVSQNPRHKITKRGQNVTFRCDPISEHNRLYWYRQTLGQGPEFLTYFQNEAQLEKSRLLSDRFSAERPKGSFSTLEIQRTEQGDSAMYLCASRGNGRNEQYFGPGTRLTVT.

This chain joins TRBV27 and TRBJ1-1; TRBD1 is a possible D gene (5 bases). Per the germline V gene, CDR1 is MNHEY and CDR2 is SMNVEV (reference sequence). This CDR3 comprises 13 residues. The ends were cut back, 5 bases at V and 6 bases at J, with 13 bases in the middle. CDR3 in DNA: TGTGCCAGCAGTCTAATGGGGGGTGCTGAAGCTTTCTTT. This encodes CASSLMGGAEAFF.

This clone appeared a few times. J is TRBJ1-3 and V is TRBV9; D is uncertain. Germline lookup yields CDR1 SGDLS and CDR2 YYNGEE. Trimming shortened V by 1 base and J by 2 bases, and 13 bases separated the two germline ends. The CDR3 extends over 16 amino acids. The CDR3 sequence: CASSVTFEMTGNTIYF. DNA of the CDR3: TGTGCCAGCAGCGTAACCTTCGAGATGACTGGAAACACCATATATTTT.